Below are 31 T cell receptor beta chains sequenced from a single sample in a study of blood T cell repertoires in COVID-19. Here immunoSEQ multiplex PCR was the method, and the copy in TCRdb shows in-frame clones only, minus some. The data show 250,000 to 300,000 clones, 81% seen once. Sequenced sample: peripheral blood. These receptors came from a woman aged 55-69 years with active or convalescent COVID-19.

V usage is TRBV20-1 and J usage is TRBJ1-2; possibly TRBD1 for D (5 bases). Per germline, CDR1 DFQATT and CDR2 SNEGSKA (reference sequence). The length of the CDR3 is 12 residues. Deletions cut 3 bases from V and 3 bases from J, with 8 bases between. The chain's CDR3 is CSASPGDYGYTF. The CDR3, as DNA: TGCAGTGCTAGTCCGGGGGACTATGGCTACACCTTC.

The chain combines TRBV6-5 with TRBJ1-2, with D perhaps TRBD1 (5 bases). V lost 6 bases and J 5 bases, leaving 16 bases between the germline ends. Germline V gene lookup returns CDR1 MNHEY and CDR2 SVGAGI. This CDR3 spans 14 amino acids. The CDR3 sequence: CASRGAGVRYGYTF. CDR3 DNA: TGTGCCAGCAGGGGAGCGGGGGTGAGGTATGGCTACACCTTC.

The chain employs TRBV24-1 and TRBJ2-3; 8 bases match TRBD1. The J segment lost 2 bases and the V segment lost 4 bases, leaving 7 bases of the junction unmatched. CDR1 and CDR2 from the germline V gene are KGHDR and SFDVKD. The CDR3 spans 16 residues. DNA for the CDR3: TGTGCCACCAGTGACCGCGGACAGGGCCCCACAGATACGCAGTATTTT. It is translated as CATSDRGQGPTDTQYF.

The rearrangement joins TRBV5-4 to TRBJ2-5, with 8 bases fitting TRBD2. The junction had 6 bases not matched to a gene; V was cut back by 2 bases and J by 3 bases. Looked up from germline, CDR1 is SGHNT and CDR2 is YYREEE (reference sequence). This CDR3 region has 15 residues. In nucleotides, the CDR3 is TGTGCCAGCAGCTTTGGACGGGGGGGCGAAGAGACCCAGTACTTC. It translates to CASSFGRGGEETQYF.

In regard to this clone: A read error may account for a junction end that differs from germline. The CDR3 protein is CASILDGAGKGQETQYF. CDR3 nucleotide sequence: TGTGCCAGCATCTTAGACGGAGCGGGGAAGGGGCAAGAGACCCAGTACTTC. The chain links TRBV7-9 to TRBJ2-5; 7 nucleotides agree with TRBD2. This CDR3 is 17 amino acids long. From germline, CDR1 is SEHNR and CDR2 FQNEAQ (reference sequence). The complete variable domain, with remaining parts taken from reference TRBV7-9 and TRBJ2-5, reads DTGVSQNPRHKITKRGQNVTFRCDPISEHNRLYWYRQTLGQGPEFLTYFQNEAQLEKSRLLSDRFSAERPKGSFSTLEIQRTEQGDSAMYLCASILDGAGKGQETQYFGPGTRLLVL.

This clone appeared a single time. CDR3 bases: TGTGCCAGCAGCCTAGGTGTGGGCGTCTACGAGCAGTACTTC. Translating it yields CASSLGVGVYEQYF. The rearrangement links TRBV14 to TRBJ2-7; D is undetermined. Deletions cut 4 bases from V and 3 bases from J, with 13 bases between. This CDR3 has 14 amino acids. The V gene's germline CDR1 is SGHDN and CDR2 FVKESK.

The rearrangement links TRBV14 to TRBJ1-2; no clear D gene. Trimming removed 1 base from V and 8 bases from J, with 14 bases in between. Germline V CDR1 and CDR2: SGHDN, FVKESK. The CDR3 has 14 residues. DNA for the CDR3: TGTGCCAGCAGCCAAGGAGGGAGCGGAAGGGGCTACACCTTC. It translates to CASSQGGSGRGYTF.

This clone was seen just once. The chain joins TRBV2 to TRBJ1-5; 7 bases agree with TRBD1. The length of the CDR3 is 16 residues. Looked up from germline, CDR1 is SNHLY and CDR2 is FYNNEI. V shed 6 bases, J shed 0 bases, and the junction held 8 bases outside the gene matches. This CDR3 is CASRGTVILSNQPQHF. CDR3 nucleotides: TGTGCCAGCAGGGGGACAGTAATTCTTAGCAATCAGCCCCAGCATTTT.

The V and J genes are TRBV2 and TRBJ2-3; 7 positions agree with TRBD1. Germline CDR1 reads SNHLY; CDR2 reads FYNNEI. There are 13 residues in the CDR3. J lost 2 bases, V lost 6 bases, and 2 bases had no gene match. The CDR3 DNA sequence: TGTGCCAGCAGGGGACAGATCACAGATACGCAGTATTTT. It codes for CASRGQITDTQYF.

Concerning this clone itself: The germline gene is not matched at one end of the junction; a read error may be the cause. The chain links TRBV6-4 to TRBJ2-1; D gene ambiguous. Looked up from germline, CDR1 is MRHNA and CDR2 is SNTAGT. The CDR3 totals 13 residues. The CDR3 reads CASSVNYYYEQFF. DNA of the CDR3: TGTGCCAGCAGTGTCAATTACTACTATGAGCAGTTCTTC.

Only one count was recorded for this clone. The CDR3 here is CASSLAVGGYTF. The CDR3 DNA reads TGTGCCAGCAGCTTAGCGGTGGGCGGCTACACCTTC. V usage is TRBV7-2 and J usage is TRBJ1-2; D is undetermined. This CDR3 contains 12 residues. Germline loops: CDR1 SGHTA, CDR2 FQGNSA. V was pared by 0 bases and J by 8 bases, with 7 bases between.

The V and J genes are TRBV12-3 or TRBV12-4 and TRBJ2-1; no clear D. The CDR3 is 13 amino acids. The V end lost 3 bases, the J end lost 7 bases, and 10 bases lay between the germline ends. The CDR3 nucleotides read TGTGCCAGCAGTTTGAACAGCCCAAATGAGCAGTTCTTC. This codes for CASSLNSPNEQFF.

J is TRBJ1-1 and V is TRBV7-8, with 7 bases fitting TRBD1. V trimming: 5 bases; J trimming: 4 bases; junction bases outside the gene matches: 10. The CDR3 is 15 amino acids. Germline V gene data show CDR1 as SGHVS and CDR2 as FQNEAQ. The CDR3 nucleotides are TGTGCCAGCAGCCAAGACAGGGCGGCGGGCACTGAAGCTTTCTTT. This gives the protein CASSQDRAAGTEAFF. Complete variable domain (other parts from reference TRBV7-8 and TRBJ1-1): GAGVSQSPRYKVAKRGQDVALRCDPISGHVSLFWYQQALGQGPEFLTYFQNEAQLDKSGLPSDRFFAERPEGSVSTLKIQRTQQEDSAVYLCASSQDRAAGTEAFFGQGTRLTVV.

V and J are TRBV18 and TRBJ2-7; 9 bases are a match to TRBD1. CDR3 length: 14 amino acids. J lost 6 bases, V lost 2 bases, and 5 bases had no gene match. The germline gives CDR1 KGHSH, CDR2 LQKENI. The CDR3 reads CASSPWDRAPEQYF. The CDR3 DNA follows: TGTGCCAGCTCACCATGGGACAGGGCTCCCGAGCAGTACTTC.

A word on this clone: At one end the junction does not follow the germline gene, possibly because of a read error. The chain links TRBV9 to TRBJ2-5; 7 bases are a match to TRBD2. CDR1 is SGDLS, CDR2 YYNGEE, per germline. This CDR3 is 17 amino acids long. The CDR3 DNA reads TGTACCAGCAGCGTAGGAGTCGCGGGGGATGGCCAAGAGACCCAGTACTTC. Residues: CTSSVGVAGDGQETQYF.

This clone has just one count. The chain combines TRBV19 with TRBJ2-1, with D perhaps matching TRBD1 (6 bases). This CDR3 spans 14 amino acids. Per the germline V gene, CDR1 is LNHDA and CDR2 is SQIVND (reference sequence). Trimming shortened V by 3 bases and J by 6 bases, and 12 bases separated the two germline ends. The CDR3 coding sequence is TGTGCCAGTAGTATTCCCCAGGGGTCCAATGAGCAGTTCTTC. It yields the protein CASSIPQGSNEQFF.

Remarks on this clone: This sample includes further DNA sequences coding for the same CDR3. The chain employs TRBV6-6 and TRBJ1-1; D unresolved. Trimming left V 4 bases short and J 3 bases short, with 3 bases between. Germline V gives CDR1 MNHNY, CDR2 SVGAGI (reference sequence). The CDR3 length is 11 residues. Here the CDR3 reads CASSLDTEAFF. The CDR3 DNA follows: TGTGCCAGCAGTTTAGACACTGAAGCTTTCTTT.

This clone was counted a single time. The chain employs TRBV7-8 and TRBJ1-4; unclear D gene. The CDR3 is made up of 16 amino acids. V dropped 3 bases and J dropped 4 bases, with 15 bases sitting between them. The V gene's germline CDR1 is SGHVS and CDR2 FQNEAQ. The CDR3 sequence is CASSFASVTFNEKLFF. The CDR3 nucleotides are TGTGCCAGCAGCTTCGCTTCGGTCACGTTTAATGAAAAACTGTTTTTT.

This chain connects TRBV28 to TRBJ1-2; TRBD1 agrees at 8 bases. After removal of 3 bases from V and 3 bases from J, the junction contained 12 bases not matched to a gene. CDR3 length equals 17 residues. The germline V gene has CDR1 MDHEN and CDR2 SYDVKM. CDR3 nucleotide sequence: TGTGCCAGCAGTTTGCGAAGCTTCAGGGGGCTGCACTATGGCTACACCTTC. Translated, it gives CASSLRSFRGLHYGYTF.

Regarding this clone: One end of the junction does not line up with germline, which may come from a read error. The chain's CDR3 is CASGYRGGVVHTEAFF. The CDR3 DNA sequence: TGTGCCAGCGGTTACAGGGGAGGGGTGGTTCACACTGAAGCTTTCTTT. The gene calls are TRBV6-2 or TRBV6-3 and TRBJ1-1; 7 bases are shared with TRBD1. The CDR3 runs 16 residues. Looked up from germline, CDR1 is MNHEY and CDR2 is SVGEGT.

V and J are TRBV2 and TRBJ2-1, with TRBD2 matching 9 bases. The CDR3 loop spans 17 amino acids. Looked up from germline, CDR1 is SNHLY and CDR2 is FYNNEI. Trimming at V came to 1 base and at J to 4 bases, leaving 8 bases not matched to a gene. CDR3 residues: CASSEVSSGGPYNEQFF. CDR3 nucleotides: TGTGCCAGCAGTGAAGTGAGTAGCGGGGGTCCTTACAATGAGCAGTTCTTC.

V and J are TRBV5-8 and TRBJ1-1; TRBD1 might be the D (6 bases). Germline values: CDR1 SGHTS, CDR2 YDEGEE. V was cut by 5 bases and J by 1 base, with 12 bases left in between. CDR3 length equals 14 residues. As DNA, the CDR3 is TGTGCCAGCAGTTTCCCGACAGGGAACACTGAAGCTTTCTTT. As protein: CASSFPTGNTEAFF.

The chain links TRBV4-1 to TRBJ2-5, with TRBD2 matching over 8 bases. From germline, CDR1 is MGHRA and CDR2 YSYEKL. Unmatched junction bases numbered 3, after V lost 4 bases and J lost 2 bases. CDR3 length: 14 residues. CDR3 amino acids: CASSLSGAQETQYF. DNA for the CDR3: TGCGCCAGCAGCCTTAGCGGGGCACAAGAGACCCAGTACTTC.

The chain has TRBV4-2 and TRBJ2-1, with 9 bases fitting TRBD2. V gave up 6 bases and J gave up 4 bases; unmatched junction bases: 10. The germline gives CDR1 LGHNA, CDR2 YNFKEQ. The CDR3 consists of 16 residues. For the CDR3, the DNA is TGTGCCAGCAGTGAACAGCGGGGGGCGCTGTACAATGAGCAGTTCTTC. Its protein product is CASSEQRGALYNEQFF.

J is TRBJ2-3 and V is TRBV7-3, with D tentatively TRBD2 (5 bases). The germline CDR1 and CDR2 sequences are SGHTA and FQGTGA. V was cut by 2 bases and J by 4 bases, with 7 bases left in between. The CDR3 contains 13 residues. This chain's CDR3 is CASSLGRADTQYF. In DNA, the CDR3 is TGTGCCAGCAGCTTAGGGCGGGCAGATACGCAGTATTTT.

The gene calls are TRBV19 and TRBJ2-6; maybe TRBD1 (6 bases). Germline-derived CDR1 and CDR2 are LNHDA and SQIVND (reference sequence). CDR3 length: 16 amino acids. V was pared by 7 bases and J by 13 bases, with 26 bases between. The CDR3 loop is CASTQGSPDRRRVLTF. CDR3 bases: TGTGCCAGTACCCAGGGGTCTCCTGACAGAAGGAGGGTCCTGACTTTC.

This clone was counted a single time. This chain links TRBV27 with TRBJ2-1; a weak D match, TRBD2 (5 bases). Germline loops: CDR1 MNHEY, CDR2 SMNVEV (reference sequence). The CDR3 has 15 amino acids. The V gene lost 3 bases and the J gene lost 0 bases, with 9 bases spanning the gap. The CDR3 here is CASSFSGSSYNEQFF. CDR3 bases: TGTGCCAGCAGTTTTTCGGGGAGCTCCTACAATGAGCAGTTCTTC.

This chain connects TRBV25-1 to TRBJ1-4; TRBD1 might be the D (6 bases). In germline, CDR1 is MGHDK, CDR2 SYGVNS. The CDR3 is 14 residues long. Between the trimmed V and J ends, which lost 7 bases and 3 bases, there was a span of 12 bases. The chain's CDR3 is CASIGGASNEKLFF. The CDR3 nucleotides are TGTGCCAGCATCGGGGGGGCGTCTAATGAAAAACTGTTTTTT.

There are a few counts of this clone. This chain joins TRBV27 and TRBJ2-3; D might be TRBD1 (6 bases). Per germline, CDR1 MNHEY and CDR2 SMNVEV (reference sequence). V was cut by 4 bases and J by 0 bases, with 11 bases left in between. The CDR3 runs to 15 residues. The CDR3 DNA follows: TGTGCCAGCAGTTCACAGGGTGGAAGCACAGATACGCAGTATTTT. Amino acid sequence: CASSSQGGSTDTQYF.

The chain couples TRBV2 to TRBJ1-1; D might be TRBD1 (5 bases). Per the germline V gene, CDR1 is SNHLY and CDR2 is FYNNEI. The CDR3 extends over 15 amino acids. Trimming removed 6 bases at V and 2 bases at J, with 16 bases between. CDR3 coding DNA: TGTGCCAGCAGGATCGGTTGGGGGACTAACACTGAAGCTTTCTTT. Amino acids: CASRIGWGTNTEAFF.

The V and J genes are TRBV27 and TRBJ2-2, with D maybe TRBD1 (6 bases). This CDR3 region has 13 residues. Looked up from germline, CDR1 is MNHEY and CDR2 is SMNVEV (reference sequence). V gave up 7 bases and J gave up 5 bases, with 11 bases separating them. CDR3 sequence: CASNLQGTGELFF. DNA for the CDR3: TGTGCCAGCAACCTACAGGGTACCGGGGAGCTGTTTTTT.